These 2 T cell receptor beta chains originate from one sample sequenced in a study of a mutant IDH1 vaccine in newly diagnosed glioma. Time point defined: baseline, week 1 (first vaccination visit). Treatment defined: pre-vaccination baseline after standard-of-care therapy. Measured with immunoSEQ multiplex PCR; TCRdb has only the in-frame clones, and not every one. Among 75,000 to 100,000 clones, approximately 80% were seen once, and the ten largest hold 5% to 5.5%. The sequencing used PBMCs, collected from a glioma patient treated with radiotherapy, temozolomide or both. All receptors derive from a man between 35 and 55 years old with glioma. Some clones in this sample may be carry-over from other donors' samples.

Written as DNA, the CDR3 is TGTGCCAGCAGTTACCCTTGGAGCCGACAGGGTCTTGAAGCTTTCTTT. It codes for CASSYPWSRQGLEAFF. The chain joins TRBV6-6 to TRBJ1-1, with 7 bases lining up with TRBD1. The germline gives CDR1 MNHNY, CDR2 SVGAGI (reference sequence). The CDR3 is made up of 16 amino acids. Trimming removed 2 bases from V and 7 bases from J; junction bases left unmatched: 13.

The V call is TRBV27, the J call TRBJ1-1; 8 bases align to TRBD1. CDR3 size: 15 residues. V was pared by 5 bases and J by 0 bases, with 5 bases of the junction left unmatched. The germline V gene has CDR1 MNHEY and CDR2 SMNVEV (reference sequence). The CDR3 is CASSTRQGLNTEAFF. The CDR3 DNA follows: TGTGCCAGCAGTACCCGACAGGGGTTGAACACTGAAGCTTTCTTT.